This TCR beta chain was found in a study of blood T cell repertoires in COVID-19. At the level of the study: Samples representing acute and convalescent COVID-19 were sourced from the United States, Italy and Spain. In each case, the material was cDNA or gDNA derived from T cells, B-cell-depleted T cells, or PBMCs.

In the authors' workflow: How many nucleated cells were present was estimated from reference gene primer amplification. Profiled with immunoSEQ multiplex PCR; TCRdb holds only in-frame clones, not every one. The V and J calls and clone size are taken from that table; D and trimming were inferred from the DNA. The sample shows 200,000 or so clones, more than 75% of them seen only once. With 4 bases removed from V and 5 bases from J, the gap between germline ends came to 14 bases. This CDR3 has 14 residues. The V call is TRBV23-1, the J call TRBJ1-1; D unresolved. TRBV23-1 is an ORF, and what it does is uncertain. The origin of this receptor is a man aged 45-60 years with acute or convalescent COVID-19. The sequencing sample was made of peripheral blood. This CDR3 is CASSRGRPGTEAFF. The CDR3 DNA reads TGCGCCAGCAGTCGAGGGCGGCCGGGGACTGAAGCTTTCTTT.